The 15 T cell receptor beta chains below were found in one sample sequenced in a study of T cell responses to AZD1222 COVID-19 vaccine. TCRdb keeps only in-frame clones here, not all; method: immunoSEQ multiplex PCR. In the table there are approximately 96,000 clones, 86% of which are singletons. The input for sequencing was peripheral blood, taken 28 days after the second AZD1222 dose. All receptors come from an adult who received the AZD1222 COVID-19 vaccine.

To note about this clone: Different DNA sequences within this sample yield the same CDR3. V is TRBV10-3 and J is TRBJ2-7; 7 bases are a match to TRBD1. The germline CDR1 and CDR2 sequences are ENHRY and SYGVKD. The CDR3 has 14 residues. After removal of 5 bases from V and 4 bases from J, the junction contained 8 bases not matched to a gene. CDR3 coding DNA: TGTGCCATCAGTAGACAGGGCGGAGAGTACGAGCAGTACTTC. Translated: CAISRQGGEYEQYF.

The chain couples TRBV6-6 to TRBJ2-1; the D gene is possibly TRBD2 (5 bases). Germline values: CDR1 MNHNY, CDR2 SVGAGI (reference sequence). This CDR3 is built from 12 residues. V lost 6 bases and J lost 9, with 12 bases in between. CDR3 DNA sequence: TGTGCCAGCAGCCGCACGGGGAGTGAGCAGTTCTTC. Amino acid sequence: CASSRTGSEQFF.

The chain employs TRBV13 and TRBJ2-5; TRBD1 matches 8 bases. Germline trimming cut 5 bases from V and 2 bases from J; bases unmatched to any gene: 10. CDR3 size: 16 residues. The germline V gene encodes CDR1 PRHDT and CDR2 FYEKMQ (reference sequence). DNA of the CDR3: TGTGCCAGCAGCCCCTATGGGAGGACAGGGCAAGAGACCCAGTACTTC. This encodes CASSPYGRTGQETQYF.

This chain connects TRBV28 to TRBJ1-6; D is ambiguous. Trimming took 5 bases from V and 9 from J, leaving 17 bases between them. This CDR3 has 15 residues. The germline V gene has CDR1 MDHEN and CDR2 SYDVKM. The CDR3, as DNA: TGTGCCAGCAGTCTTCCCGTAATCCGCGGTTCACCCCTCCACTTT. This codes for CASSLPVIRGSPLHF.

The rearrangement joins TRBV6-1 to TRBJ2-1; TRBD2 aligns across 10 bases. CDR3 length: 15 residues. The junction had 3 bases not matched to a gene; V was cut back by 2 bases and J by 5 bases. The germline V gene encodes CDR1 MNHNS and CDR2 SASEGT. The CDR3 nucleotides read TGTGCCAGCAGTGAACCAGCGGGGGGGGACAATGAGCAGTTCTTC. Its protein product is CASSEPAGGDNEQFF.

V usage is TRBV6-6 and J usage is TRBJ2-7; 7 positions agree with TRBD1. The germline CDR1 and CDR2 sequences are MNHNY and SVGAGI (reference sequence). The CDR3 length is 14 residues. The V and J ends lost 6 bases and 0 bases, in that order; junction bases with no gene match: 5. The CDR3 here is CASRAQGSSYEQYF. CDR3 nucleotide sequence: TGTGCCAGCAGGGCACAGGGGAGCTCCTACGAGCAGTACTTC.

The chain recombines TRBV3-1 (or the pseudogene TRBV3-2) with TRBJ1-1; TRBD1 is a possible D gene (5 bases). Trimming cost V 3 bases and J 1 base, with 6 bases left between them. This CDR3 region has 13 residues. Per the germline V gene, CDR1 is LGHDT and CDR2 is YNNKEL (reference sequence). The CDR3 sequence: CASSQGPNTEAFF. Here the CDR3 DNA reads TGTGCCAGCAGCCAGGGGCCGAACACTGAAGCTTTCTTT.

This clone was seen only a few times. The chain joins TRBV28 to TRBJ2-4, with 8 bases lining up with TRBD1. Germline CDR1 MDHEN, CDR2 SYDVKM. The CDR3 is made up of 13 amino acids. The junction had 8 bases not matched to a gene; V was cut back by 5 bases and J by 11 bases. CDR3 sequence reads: CASSPGQGWVQYF. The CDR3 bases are TGTGCCAGCAGTCCCGGACAGGGCTGGGTTCAGTACTTC.

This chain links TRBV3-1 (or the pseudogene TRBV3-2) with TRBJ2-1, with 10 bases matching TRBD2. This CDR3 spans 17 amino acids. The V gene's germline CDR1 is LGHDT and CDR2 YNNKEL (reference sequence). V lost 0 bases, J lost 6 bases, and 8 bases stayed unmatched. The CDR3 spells CASSQDASGRGSNEQFF. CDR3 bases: TGTGCCAGCAGCCAAGATGCTAGCGGGAGAGGTAGCAATGAGCAGTTCTTC.

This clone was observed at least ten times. DNA of the CDR3: TGTGCCATTGCGGGGGCGGGGGGCCCAGAGACCCAGTACTTC. Its translation is CAIAGAGGPETQYF. The rearrangement links TRBV7-9 to TRBJ2-5; 8 bases map to TRBD2. Germline V gene data show CDR1 as SEHNR and CDR2 as FQNEAQ (reference sequence). With V trimmed by 10 bases and J by 4 bases, 11 bases remained unmatched. The length of the CDR3 is 14 residues.

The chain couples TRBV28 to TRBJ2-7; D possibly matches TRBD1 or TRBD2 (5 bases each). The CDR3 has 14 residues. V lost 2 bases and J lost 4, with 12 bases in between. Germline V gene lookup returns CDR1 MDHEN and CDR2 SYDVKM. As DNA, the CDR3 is TGTGCCAGCAGTTTAGGGGGACGGTTGTACGAGCAGTACTTC. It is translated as CASSLGGRLYEQYF.

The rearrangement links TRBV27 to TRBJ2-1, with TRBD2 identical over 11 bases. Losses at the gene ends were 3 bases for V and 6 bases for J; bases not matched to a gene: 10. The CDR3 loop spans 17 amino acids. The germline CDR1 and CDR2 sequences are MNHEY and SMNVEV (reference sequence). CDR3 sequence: CASSFAWLAGGSNEQFF. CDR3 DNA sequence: TGTGCCAGCAGTTTCGCTTGGCTAGCGGGAGGCAGCAATGAGCAGTTCTTC.

CDR3 sequence (DNA): TGTGCCAGCAGCCATGACAGGGGTATGTTCCTCAATCAGCCCCAGCATTTT. Amino acids: CASSHDRGMFLNQPQHF. V and J are TRBV28 and TRBJ1-5; TRBD1 matches at 8 bases. There are 17 residues in the CDR3. The V segment lost 6 bases and the J segment 3 bases; nucleotides outside the gene matches: 13. The germline V gene has CDR1 MDHEN and CDR2 SYDVKM.

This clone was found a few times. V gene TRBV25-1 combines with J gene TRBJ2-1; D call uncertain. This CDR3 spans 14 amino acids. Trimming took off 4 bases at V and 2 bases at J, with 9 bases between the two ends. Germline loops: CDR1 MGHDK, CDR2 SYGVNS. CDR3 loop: CASSGPGTYNEQFF. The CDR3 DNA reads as TGTGCCAGCAGTGGCCCTGGGACCTACAATGAGCAGTTCTTC.

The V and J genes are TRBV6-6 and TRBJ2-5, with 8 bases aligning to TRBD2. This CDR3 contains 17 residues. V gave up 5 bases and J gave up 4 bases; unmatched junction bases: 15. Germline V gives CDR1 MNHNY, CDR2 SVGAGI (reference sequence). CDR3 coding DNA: TGTGCCAGCAGTCGGGGGGGGGCCTTAGCGGGGCGAGAGACCCAGTACTTC. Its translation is CASSRGGALAGRETQYF.